The text below deals with one T cell receptor (beta chain). Antigen unknown. Treatment denoted: roughly 10-day PBMC culture with coronavirus spike peptide pools or control peptides (ViraFEST assay). With the Oncomine TCR Beta short-read assay, DNA from cultured CD4+ T cells was sequenced. A single record per CDR3 protein comes from TCRdb applying MiXCR to the PCR reads. In the table there are tens of thousands of distinct CDR3 sequences, 45% to 50% of which are singletons. The record originates from a study of vaccination and CD4 T cells after COVID-19. On the study more broadly: Stimulation used overlapping spike peptides from SARS-CoV-2, HCoV-NL63, HCoV-OC43 and HCoV-229E.

Study-wide results and limits: Spike mono-reactivity applied to 304 of 307 vaccine-specific clones detected in convalescent patients.

The germline V gene encodes CDR1 LNHDA and CDR2 SQIVND (reference sequence). The CDR3 sequence is 11 residues long. The V and J ends lost 6 bases and 9 bases, in that order; junction bases with no gene match: 2. The sample taken for sequencing was CD4+ T cells from blood, cultured in vitro. V usage is TRBV19 and J usage is TRBJ2-1; TRBD1 aligns across 7 bases. The sequence was collected from a human donor who had recovered from COVID-19. The CDR3 sequence: CASRTGTEQFF. In DNA form, the CDR3 reads TGTGCCAGTAGGACAGGGACTGAGCAGTTCTTC.